These T cell receptor beta chains were read from a single sample in a study of neurological immune-mediated disorders. TCRdb independently ran MiXCR on the 5' RACE reads; one entry per CDR3 protein. The table records around 70,000 distinct CDR3 sequences, around 5% of them present only once. Sequencing input: PBMCs. The receptor set was obtained from an older woman with multiple sclerosis. Each CDR3 is given with its conserved first and last residue. Each record gives: clone size, V gene, D gene, J gene, CDR3 DNA, CDR3 protein. The D gene is left open where the match is weak. Rows give clone size only sometimes, using once, few, many, or a class for an expanded clone.

clone_size: few
v_call: TRBV5-1
d_call: -
j_call: TRBJ2-1
cdr3_nt: TGCGCCAGCAGCATCAGACTAATAGGCCCTTCGTCCTACAATGAGCAGTTCTTC
cdr3_aa: CASSIRLIGPSSYNEQFF

clone_size: many
v_call: TRBV5-1
d_call: -
j_call: TRBJ2-1
cdr3_nt: TGCGCCAGCAGCTCATCTCTGGATGAGCAGTTCTTC
cdr3_aa: CASSSSLDEQFF

clone_size: many
v_call: TRBV15
d_call: TRBD2
j_call: TRBJ2-7
cdr3_nt: TGTGCCACCAGCAGCCTAGCGGTAACCTACGAGCAGTACTTC
cdr3_aa: CATSSLAVTYEQYF

clone_size: medium-sized
v_call: TRBV6-5
d_call: -
j_call: TRBJ2-2
cdr3_nt: TGTGCCAGCACCCTTGCCGGGTACACCGGGGAGCTGTTTTTT
cdr3_aa: CASTLAGYTGELFF

clone_size: few
v_call: TRBV7-2
d_call: -
j_call: TRBJ1-5
cdr3_nt: TGTGCCAGCAGCTTATATGGCAGCAATCAGCCCCAGCATTTT
cdr3_aa: CASSLYGSNQPQHF

clone_size: many
v_call: TRBV5-6
d_call: TRBD2
j_call: TRBJ2-1
cdr3_nt: TGTGCCAGCAGCGGGGTCATAGCGGGGGACTACAATGAGCAGTTCTTC
cdr3_aa: CASSGVIAGDYNEQFF

clone_size: many
v_call: TRBV20-1
d_call: TRBD1
j_call: TRBJ2-1
cdr3_nt: TGCAGTGCCGAGGACAGGGTCAATGAGCAGTTCTTC
cdr3_aa: CSAEDRVNEQFF

clone_size: few
v_call: TRBV14
d_call: -
j_call: TRBJ2-3
cdr3_nt: TGTGCCAGCAGCCAAGTAGGCCTAGAGGGATTTGGACATACCACAGATACGCAGTATTTT
cdr3_aa: CASSQVGLEGFGHTTDTQYF

clone_size: many
v_call: TRBV18
d_call: -
j_call: TRBJ1-2
cdr3_nt: TGTGCCAGCTCACTGGTTGTAGGGGATGGCTACACCTTC
cdr3_aa: CASSLVVGDGYTF

clone_size: many
v_call: TRBV9
d_call: TRBD1
j_call: TRBJ1-2
cdr3_nt: TGTGCCAGCAACGGGGACAGGGGCTATGGCTACACCTTC
cdr3_aa: CASNGDRGYGYTF

clone_size: many
v_call: TRBV6-6
d_call: -
j_call: TRBJ2-7
cdr3_nt: TGTGCCAGCAAGGCCGGGACCGAAGCCTACGAGCAGTACTTC
cdr3_aa: CASKAGTEAYEQYF

clone_size: many
v_call: TRBV3-2
d_call: -
j_call: TRBJ2-7
cdr3_nt: TGTGCCAGCAGCCGCTCCTACGAGCAGTACTTC
cdr3_aa: CASSRSYEQYF

clone_size: -
v_call: TRBV10-2
d_call: TRBD2
j_call: TRBJ2-1
cdr3_nt: TGCGCCAGCCGGACTAGCGGGACGGGTGAGCAGTTCTTC
cdr3_aa: CASRTSGTGEQFF

clone_size: many
v_call: TRBV7-8
d_call: -
j_call: TRBJ1-5
cdr3_nt: TGTGCCAGCAGCTCTATTGGATTGTATAGCAATCAGCCCCAGCATTTT
cdr3_aa: CASSSIGLYSNQPQHF

clone_size: -
v_call: TRBV5-6
d_call: TRBD1
j_call: TRBJ1-1
cdr3_nt: TGTGCCAGCAGGTCGGGACAGGTGTTCATGAACACTGAAGCTTTCTTT
cdr3_aa: CASRSGQVFMNTEAFF